The clone carrying this T cell receptor (beta chain) was found once. Its specificity is not known. Germline CDR1 reads KGHSH; CDR2 reads LQKENI. J was trimmed by 5 bases and V by 5 bases; bases with no gene match: 2. This CDR3 is built from 15 residues. The source of the sample is a study of CD8 T cells in Susac syndrome. Findings and caveats of the study: CD4+ repertoires of Susac syndrome patients lacked detectable clonal expansion.

An input of roughly 0.5 to 1 ug of RNA was subjected to reverse transcription using random hexamers. A single record per CDR3 protein comes from TCRdb applying MiXCR to the immunoSEQ multiplex PCR reads. The sample has over 150,000 distinct CDR3 sequences, roughly 94% seen once. The genes are TRBV18 and TRBJ2-1; 14 bases agree with TRBD2. The sample was CD4+ T cells from PBMCs. This TCR was recovered from a human donor with Susac syndrome. CDR3 DNA: TGTGCCAGCTCATCGGGACTAGCGGGAGACAATGAGCAGTTCTTC. This codes for CASSSGLAGDNEQFF.